Sequencing of this T cell receptor (beta chain) was carried out in a study of radiotherapy plus CTLA-4 blockade in lung cancer. About the research overall: Objective responses occurred in around 20% of patients; around 30% had disease control. Study-wide results and limits: Early blood T cell clone changes and increased post-radiation serum interferon-beta were reportedly the strongest response predictors.

Sequenced by immunoSEQ multiplex PCR; TCRdb stores in-frame clones only, minus some. The profile shows under 100,000 clones, around 81% of them singletons. CDR1 is KGHSH and CDR2 is LQKENI in the germline V gene. The CDR3 has 14 amino acids. The V gene lost 5 bases and the J gene lost 5 bases, with 13 bases spanning the gap. Of note for this clone: Its antigen remains unidentified.

CTLA-4 blockade with ipilimumab, together with focal radiation, was given to patients with chemo-refractory metastatic non-small-cell lung cancer. Sequencing was performed on peripheral blood, taken from a patient treated with radiotherapy plus ipilimumab. The clonotype comes from a human donor with non-small cell lung cancer that progressed on radiotherapy plus ipilimumab. The chain joins TRBV18 to TRBJ2-1, with a weak D call TRBD1 (6 bases). CDR3 coding DNA: TGTGCCAGCTCATCCCGACAGGCAGACAATGAGCAGTTCTTC. Amino acids: CASSSRQADNEQFF.